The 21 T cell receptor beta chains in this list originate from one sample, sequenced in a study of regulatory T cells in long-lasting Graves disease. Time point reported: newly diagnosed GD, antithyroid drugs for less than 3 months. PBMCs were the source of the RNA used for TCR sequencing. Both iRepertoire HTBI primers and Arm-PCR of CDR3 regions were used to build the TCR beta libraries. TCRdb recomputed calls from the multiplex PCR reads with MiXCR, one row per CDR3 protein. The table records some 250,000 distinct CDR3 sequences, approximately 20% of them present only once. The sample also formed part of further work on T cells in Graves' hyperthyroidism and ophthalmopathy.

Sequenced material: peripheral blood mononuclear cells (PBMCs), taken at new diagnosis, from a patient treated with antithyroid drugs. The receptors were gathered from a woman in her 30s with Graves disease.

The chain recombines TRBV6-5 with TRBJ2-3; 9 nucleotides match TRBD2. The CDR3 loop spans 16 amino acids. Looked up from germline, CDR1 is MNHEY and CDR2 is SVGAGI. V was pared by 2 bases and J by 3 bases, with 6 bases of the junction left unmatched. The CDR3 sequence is CASSYTAGGPTDTQYF. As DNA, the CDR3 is TGTGCCAGCAGTTACACGGCGGGGGGGCCTACAGATACGCAGTATTTT.

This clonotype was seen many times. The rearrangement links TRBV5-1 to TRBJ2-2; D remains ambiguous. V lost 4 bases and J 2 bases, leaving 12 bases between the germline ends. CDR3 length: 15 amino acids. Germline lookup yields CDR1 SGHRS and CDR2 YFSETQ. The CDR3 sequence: CASSPRATNTGELFF. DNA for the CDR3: TGCGCCAGCAGCCCCCGGGCCACAAACACCGGGGAGCTGTTTTTT.

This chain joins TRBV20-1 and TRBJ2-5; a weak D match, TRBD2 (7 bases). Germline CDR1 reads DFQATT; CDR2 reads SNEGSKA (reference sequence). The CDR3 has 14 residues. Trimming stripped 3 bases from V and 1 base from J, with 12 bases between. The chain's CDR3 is CSASDGGPQETQYF. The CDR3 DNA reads TGCAGTGCTAGTGACGGGGGGCCCCAAGAGACCCAGTACTTC.

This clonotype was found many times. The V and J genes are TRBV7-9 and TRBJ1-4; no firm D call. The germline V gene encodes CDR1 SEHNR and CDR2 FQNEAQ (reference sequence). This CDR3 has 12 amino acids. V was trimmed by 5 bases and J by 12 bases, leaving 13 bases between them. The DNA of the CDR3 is TGTGCCAGCAGCCTCCTGGGGAGGGAACTGTTTTTT. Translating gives CASSLLGRELFF. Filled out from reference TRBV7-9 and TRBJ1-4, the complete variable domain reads DTGVSQNPRHKITKRGQNVTFRCDPISEHNRLYWYRQTLGQGPEFLTYFQNEAQLEKSRLLSDRFSAERPKGSFSTLEIQRTEQGDSAMYLCASSLLGRELFFGSGTQLSVL.

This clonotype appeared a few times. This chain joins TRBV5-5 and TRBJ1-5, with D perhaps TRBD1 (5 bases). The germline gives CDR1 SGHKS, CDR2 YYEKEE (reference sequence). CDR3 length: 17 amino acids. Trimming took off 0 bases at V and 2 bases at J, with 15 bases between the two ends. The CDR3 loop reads CASSLAPAGARNQPQHF. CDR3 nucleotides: TGTGCCAGCAGCTTGGCCCCCGCCGGGGCCCGCAATCAGCCCCAGCATTTT.

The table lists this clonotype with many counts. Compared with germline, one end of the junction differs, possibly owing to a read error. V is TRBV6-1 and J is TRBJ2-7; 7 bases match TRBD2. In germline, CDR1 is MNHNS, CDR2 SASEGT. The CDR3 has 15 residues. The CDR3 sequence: CASTEMGTTPYEQYF. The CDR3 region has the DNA TGTGCCAGCACTGAAATGGGGACTACTCCCTACGAGCAGTACTTC.

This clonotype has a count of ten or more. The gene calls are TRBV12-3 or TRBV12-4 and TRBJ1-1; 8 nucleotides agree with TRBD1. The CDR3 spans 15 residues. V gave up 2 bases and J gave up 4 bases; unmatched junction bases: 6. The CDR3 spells CASSLSQGAITEAFF. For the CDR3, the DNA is TGTGCCAGCAGTTTAAGCCAGGGGGCGATCACTGAAGCTTTCTTT.

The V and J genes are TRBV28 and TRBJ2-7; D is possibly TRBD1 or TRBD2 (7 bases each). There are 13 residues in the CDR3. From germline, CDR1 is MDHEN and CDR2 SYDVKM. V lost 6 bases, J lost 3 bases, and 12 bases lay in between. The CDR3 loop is CASSSRGGYEQYF. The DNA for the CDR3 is TGTGCCAGCAGCTCCAGGGGGGGCTACGAGCAGTACTTC.

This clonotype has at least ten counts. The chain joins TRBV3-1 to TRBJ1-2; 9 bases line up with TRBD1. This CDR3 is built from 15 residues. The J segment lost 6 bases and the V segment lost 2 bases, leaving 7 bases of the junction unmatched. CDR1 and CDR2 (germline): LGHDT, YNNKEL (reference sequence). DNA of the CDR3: TGTGCCAGCAGCCAAATCCGACAGGGGGATAATGGCTACACCTTC. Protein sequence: CASSQIRQGDNGYTF.

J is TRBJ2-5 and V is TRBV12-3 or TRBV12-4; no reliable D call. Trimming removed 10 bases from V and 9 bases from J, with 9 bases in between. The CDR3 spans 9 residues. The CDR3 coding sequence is TGTGCCAAATCTATGTCCCAGTACTTC. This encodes CAKSMSQYF.

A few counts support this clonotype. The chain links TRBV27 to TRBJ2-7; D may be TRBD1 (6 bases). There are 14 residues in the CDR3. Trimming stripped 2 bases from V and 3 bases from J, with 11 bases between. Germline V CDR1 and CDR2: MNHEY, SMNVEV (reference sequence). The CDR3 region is CASSLMAGDYEQYF. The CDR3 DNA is TGTGCCAGCAGTTTAATGGCAGGGGACTACGAGCAGTACTTC.

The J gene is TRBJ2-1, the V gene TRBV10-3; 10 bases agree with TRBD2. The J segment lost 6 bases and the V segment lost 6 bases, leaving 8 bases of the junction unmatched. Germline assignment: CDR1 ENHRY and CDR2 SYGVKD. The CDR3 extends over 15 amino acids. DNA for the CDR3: TGTGCCATCAGACTCGAGCGGGGGGGCTTCAATGAGCAGTTCTTC. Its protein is CAIRLERGGFNEQFF.

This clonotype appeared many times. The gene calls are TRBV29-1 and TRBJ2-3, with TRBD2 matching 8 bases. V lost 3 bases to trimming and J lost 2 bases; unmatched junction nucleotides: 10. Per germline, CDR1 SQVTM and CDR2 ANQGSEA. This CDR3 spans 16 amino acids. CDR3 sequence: CSVDRVSGDDTDTQYF. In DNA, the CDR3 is TGCAGCGTTGACAGAGTTAGCGGGGACGACACAGATACGCAGTATTTT.

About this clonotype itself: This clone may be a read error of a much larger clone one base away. The CDR3 reads CSASQDSYNDRGGFF. CDR3 DNA: TGCAGCGCCTCACAGGACTCCTACAATGATCGGGGAGGGTTCTTC. The chain joins TRBV29-1 to TRBJ2-1; D might be TRBD2 (6 bases). Germline V gene lookup returns CDR1 SQVTM and CDR2 ANQGSEA. This CDR3 spans 15 amino acids. The V end was cut by 7 bases, the J end by 15 bases, with 31 bases between.

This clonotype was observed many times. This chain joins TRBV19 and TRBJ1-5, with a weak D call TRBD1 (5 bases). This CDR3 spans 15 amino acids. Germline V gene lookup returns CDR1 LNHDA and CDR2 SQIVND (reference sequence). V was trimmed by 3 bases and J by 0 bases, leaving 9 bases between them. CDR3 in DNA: TGTGCCAGTAGTATGAGACAGTCTAGCAATCAGCCCCAGCATTTT. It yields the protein CASSMRQSSNQPQHF.

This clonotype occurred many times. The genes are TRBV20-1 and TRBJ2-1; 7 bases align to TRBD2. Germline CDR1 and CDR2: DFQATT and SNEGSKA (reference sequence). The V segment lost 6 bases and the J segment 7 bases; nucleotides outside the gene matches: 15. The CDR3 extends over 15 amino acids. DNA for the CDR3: TGCAGTGCCCCTACTTGGGGCGGGGGAATAAATGAGCAGTTCTTC. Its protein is CSAPTWGGGINEQFF.

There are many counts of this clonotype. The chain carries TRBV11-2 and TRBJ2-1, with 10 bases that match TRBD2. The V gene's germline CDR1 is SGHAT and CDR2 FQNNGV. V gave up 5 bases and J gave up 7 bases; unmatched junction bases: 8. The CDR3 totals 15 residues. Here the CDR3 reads CASSKSGGAYNEQFF. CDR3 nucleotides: TGTGCCAGCAGCAAAAGCGGGGGGGCTTATAATGAGCAGTTCTTC. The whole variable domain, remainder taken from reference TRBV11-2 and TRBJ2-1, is EAGVAQSPRYKIIEKRQSVAFWCNPISGHATLYWYQQILGQGPKLLIQFQNNGVVDDSQLPKDRFSAERLKGVDSTLKIQPAKLEDSAVYLCASSKSGGAYNEQFFGPGTRLTVL.

This CDR3 reads CASSLRDPTAGELFF. The CDR3 DNA is TGTGCCAGCAGTCTCCGGGACCCGACCGCCGGGGAGCTGTTTTTT. The J gene is TRBJ2-2, the V gene TRBV3-1; perhaps D is TRBD1 or TRBD2 (5 bases each). V gave up 6 bases and J gave up 6 bases, with 17 bases separating them. Germline CDR1 is LGHDT and CDR2 is YNNKEL (reference sequence). The CDR3 spans 15 residues.

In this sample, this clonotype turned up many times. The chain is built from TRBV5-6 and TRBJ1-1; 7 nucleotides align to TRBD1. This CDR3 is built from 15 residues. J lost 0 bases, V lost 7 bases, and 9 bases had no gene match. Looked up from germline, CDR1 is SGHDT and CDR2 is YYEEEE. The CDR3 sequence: CASLYRGIVNTEAFF. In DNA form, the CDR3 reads TGTGCCAGCCTTTACAGGGGTATCGTGAACACTGAAGCTTTCTTT.

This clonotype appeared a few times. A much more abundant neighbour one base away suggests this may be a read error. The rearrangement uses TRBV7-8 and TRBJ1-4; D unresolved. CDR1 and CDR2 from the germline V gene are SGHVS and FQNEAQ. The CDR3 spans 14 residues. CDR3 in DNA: TGTGCCAGCAGCTTTTACTTCACTAATGAAGAACTGTTTTTT. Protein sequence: CASSFYFTNEELFF.

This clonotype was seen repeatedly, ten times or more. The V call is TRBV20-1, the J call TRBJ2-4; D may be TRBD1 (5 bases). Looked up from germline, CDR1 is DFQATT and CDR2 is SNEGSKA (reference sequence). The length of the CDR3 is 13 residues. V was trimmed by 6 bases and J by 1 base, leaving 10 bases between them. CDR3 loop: CSAHGAAKNIQYF. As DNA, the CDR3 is TGCAGTGCGCATGGGGCGGCCAAAAACATTCAGTACTTC.